The present T cell receptor (beta chain) was sequenced within a study of control samples from healthy donors and cancer patients. V lost 6 bases to trimming and J lost 4 bases, with 4 bases between them. The CDR3 has 11 amino acids. The V gene's germline CDR1 is LGHDT and CDR2 YNNKEL (reference sequence). Assay: immunoSEQ multiplex PCR; the TCRdb copy retains only in-frame clones and omits some. The sample records 100,000 to 150,000 clones, nearly 90% being singletons. The clonotype was recovered from a man in his forties or fifties with head and neck cancer. Sequencing was carried out using PBMCs. This sequence joins TRBV3-1 (or the pseudogene TRBV3-2) and TRBJ2-1; no firm D call. The CDR3 nucleotides are TGTGCCAGCAGGCAGTACAATGAGCAGTTCTTC. Translating gives CASRQYNEQFF.